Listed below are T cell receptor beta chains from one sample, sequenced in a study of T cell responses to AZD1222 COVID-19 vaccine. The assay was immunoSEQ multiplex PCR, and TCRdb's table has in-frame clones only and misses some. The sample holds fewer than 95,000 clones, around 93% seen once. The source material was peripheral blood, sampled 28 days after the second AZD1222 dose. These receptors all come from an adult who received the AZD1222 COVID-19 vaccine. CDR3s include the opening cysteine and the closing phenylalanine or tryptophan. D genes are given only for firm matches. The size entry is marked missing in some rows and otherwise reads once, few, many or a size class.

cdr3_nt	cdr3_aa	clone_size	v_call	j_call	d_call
TGTGCCAGCAGCTTGAGGTCCGGGACAGCCAACTATGGCTACACCTTC	CASSLRSGTANYGYTF	-	TRBV5-8	TRBJ1-2	TRBD1
TGTGCCAGCAGCCAGGGTGCGTCTGGCTACACCTTC	CASSQGASGYTF	-	TRBV27	TRBJ1-2	-
TGTGCCAGCAGTTTCCCCGGACTGCGTTCTGAGTCACCCCTCCACTTT	CASSFPGLRSESPLHF	-	TRBV28	TRBJ1-6	-
TGTGCCAGTAGTACTCCCGGGACAGGGGTTTCACCCCTCCACTTT	CASSTPGTGVSPLHF	-	TRBV19	TRBJ1-6	TRBD1
TGTGCCTGGAGTCCGGGACTAGCGGGGGGGGACACCCAGTACTTC	CAWSPGLAGGDTQYF	-	TRBV30	TRBJ2-5	TRBD2
TGTGCCAGCAGTCCGGACACGGCCGCTGAAGCTTTCTTT	CASSPDTAAEAFF	-	TRBV6-2/TRBV6-3	TRBJ1-1	-
TGTGCCGCAGGACAGGGAACGAGCGAGCAGTACTTC	CAAGQGTSEQYF	-	TRBV10-3	TRBJ2-7	TRBD1
TGTGCCAGCAGTCAAACATTAGCCAAAAACATTCAGTACTTC	CASSQTLAKNIQYF	once	TRBV6-2/TRBV6-3	TRBJ2-4	-
TGTGCCACCGGACTAGCGGGAATCACAGATACGCAGTATTTT	CATGLAGITDTQYF	-	TRBV24-1	TRBJ2-3	TRBD2
TGTGCCACCAGTGATTTTAGGGCGAGGTTCTTC	CATSDFRARFF	-	TRBV24-1	TRBJ2-1	-
TGTGCCAGCAGTCGGCAGAGCGGGAGTGGGGACAATGAGCAGTTCTTC	CASSRQSGSGDNEQFF	-	TRBV27	TRBJ2-1	TRBD2
TGTGCCAGCAGCTCCGCTTCCTACAATGAGCAGTTCTTC	CASSSASYNEQFF	-	TRBV7-2	TRBJ2-1	-
TGTGCCAGCGGACGGGGCCCCTACGAGCAGTACTTC	CASGRGPYEQYF	-	TRBV6-5	TRBJ2-7	-
TGTGCCAGCAGTAAAGGGGACACCGTCGCAGCTTTCTTT	CASSKGDTVAAFF	-	TRBV6-6	TRBJ1-1	-
TGTGCCAGCAGAGGGACAGGGAACACCGGGGAGCTGTTTTTT	CASRGTGNTGELFF	-	TRBV6-5	TRBJ2-2	TRBD1
TGTGCCAGTAGTATTGGCGGGATCTACAATGAGCAGTTCTTC	CASSIGGIYNEQFF	-	TRBV19	TRBJ2-1	-
TGTGCCAGCAGCTTAACTGACACCCACCCTGGAAACACCATATATTTT	CASSLTDTHPGNTIYF	-	TRBV11-2	TRBJ1-3	-
TGCGCCAGCAGCCCGAGTGGATCTGGGGCCAACGTCCTGACTTTC	CASSPSGSGANVLTF	-	TRBV4-3	TRBJ2-6	-
TGTGCCAGCAATGGGGGTCCTAATGAAAAACTGTTTTTT	CASNGGPNEKLFF	few	TRBV2	TRBJ1-4	-
TGTGCCAGCAGATCAGGCAATGAGCAGTTCTTC	CASRSGNEQFF	-	TRBV7-9	TRBJ2-1	-
TGTGCCAGTAGTATCCCCGCCCTAGCGGGAGGGCACACCGGGGAGCTGTTTTTT	CASSIPALAGGHTGELFF	-	TRBV19	TRBJ2-2	TRBD2
TGTGCCAGCAGCTCACAGGGGCTTAGGTCTGGGGCCAACGTCCTGACTTTC	CASSSQGLRSGANVLTF	-	TRBV7-2	TRBJ2-6	TRBD1
TGTGCCAGCAGCTTGAGACAGGGGGACATTCAGTACTTC	CASSLRQGDIQYF	few	TRBV7-8	TRBJ2-4	TRBD1
TGTGCCAGCAGCGTAGAACCGGGTGGTGCAGGTAATGGCTACACCTTC	CASSVEPGGAGNGYTF	-	TRBV9	TRBJ1-2	-
TGCGCCAGCAGCCCGGGGACAGGGCCCTATGGCTACACCTTC	CASSPGTGPYGYTF	-	TRBV5-1	TRBJ1-2	TRBD1
TGTGCCAGCAGCTTAGCGGGAACTGCGGTTAATGAGCAGTTCTTC	CASSLAGTAVNEQFF	-	TRBV7-2	TRBJ2-1	-
TGTGCCAGCAGCCTTTACGAGGTCCCTGGAAACACCATATATTTT	CASSLYEVPGNTIYF	-	TRBV5-6	TRBJ1-3	-
TGTGCCAGCTCCACGACAACCTACGAGCAGTACTTC	CASSTTTYEQYF	-	TRBV28	TRBJ2-7	-
TGTGCCACCAGCAGAGGACAGGGGTCTTTTGGGGAGCTGTTTTTT	CATSRGQGSFGELFF	-	TRBV15	TRBJ2-2	TRBD1
TGTGCCAGCAGCCAAACTTCCACCTACGAGCAGTACTTC	CASSQTSTYEQYF	-	TRBV3-1/TRBV3-2	TRBJ2-7	-
TGTGCCAGCAGTTCCCTCGGACTAGCGGGGATCACAGATACGCAGTATTTT	CASSSLGLAGITDTQYF	-	TRBV27	TRBJ2-3	TRBD2
TGTGCCAGCAGAAACGGGGGGACTACCCCCTACAATGAGCAGTTCTTC	CASRNGGTTPYNEQFF	-	TRBV7-2	TRBJ2-1	TRBD2
TGTGCCAGCAGCCCCCGACTAGCGGGGAACACCGGGGAGCTGTTTTTT	CASSPRLAGNTGELFF	-	TRBV7-2	TRBJ2-2	TRBD2
TGTGCCAGCAGCTCAACAGGGAGAGGCTACACCTTC	CASSSTGRGYTF	-	TRBV7-9	TRBJ1-2	-
TGTGCCAGCAGCTTAGATCGACTAGCGGGAGTTTCCGGGGAGCTGTTTTTT	CASSLDRLAGVSGELFF	-	TRBV7-2	TRBJ2-2	TRBD2
TGCGCCAGCAGCTTGGGGTCTAGCGGTAACGAGCAGTACTTC	CASSLGSSGNEQYF	-	TRBV5-1	TRBJ2-7	TRBD2
TGTGCCACCAGGGGACAAAATGAGCAGTTCTTC	CATRGQNEQFF	-	TRBV24-1	TRBJ2-1	-
TGTGCCAGCAGAAAACAGGGTCCCGACGGGGAGCTGTTTTTT	CASRKQGPDGELFF	-	TRBV5-4	TRBJ2-2	-
TGTGCCAGCATCCCACAGGCTTCAGAATTCTATGGCTACACCTTC	CASIPQASEFYGYTF	-	TRBV28	TRBJ1-2	-
TGTGCCAGCAGCTCCCGGACTAGCGGGTTACACAATGAGCAGTTCTTC	CASSSRTSGLHNEQFF	-	TRBV7-2	TRBJ2-1	TRBD2
TGTGCCAGCAGCCACGGACAGGGGCATTCACCCCTCCACTTT	CASSHGQGHSPLHF	-	TRBV7-2	TRBJ1-6	TRBD1
TGCGCCACCACAAACGGAGTAGTAGGAGATACGCAGTATTTT	CATTNGVVGDTQYF	once	TRBV5-1	TRBJ2-3	-
TGTGCCAGCACCTCGACTGGGCTAGCGGGATTCACAGATACGCAGTATTTT	CASTSTGLAGFTDTQYF	-	TRBV28	TRBJ2-3	TRBD2
TGTGCCACCTCAATTACCGGGACAGCCTACGAGCAGTACTTC	CATSITGTAYEQYF	-	TRBV15	TRBJ2-7	TRBD1
TGCAGTGCTAGACCATACAATGAGCAGTTCTTC	CSARPYNEQFF	-	TRBV20-1	TRBJ2-1	-
TGTGCCAGCAGTGAAACAGGACTAGCGGGGCTCGAGCAGTACTTC	CASSETGLAGLEQYF	-	TRBV2	TRBJ2-7	TRBD2
TGTGCCAGCTCAGGACAGGGCTTCTATGGCTACACCTTC	CASSGQGFYGYTF	-	TRBV27	TRBJ1-2	TRBD1
TGTGCCAGCACCTCCGTTTTCGACGCTACGAACACCGGGGAGCTGTTTTTT	CASTSVFDATNTGELFF	-	TRBV7-7	TRBJ2-2	-
TGCGCCAGCAGCTTGGGCAGCGGGATGGGTGAGACCCAGTACTTC	CASSLGSGMGETQYF	-	TRBV5-1	TRBJ2-5	TRBD2
TGTGCCAGCAGCTTGGGGTCAACTGGCTCCTACGAGCAGTACTTC	CASSLGSTGSYEQYF	-	TRBV5-4	TRBJ2-7	-